This TCR beta chain is drawn from a study of blood T cell repertoires in COVID-19. Study-level information: Both acute and convalescent COVID-19 samples were obtained from the United States, Italy and Spain. Sample material is recorded as cDNA or gDNA derived from T cells, B-cell-depleted T cells, or PBMCs.

Original processing methods: How many nucleated cells were present was estimated from reference gene primer amplification. Method: immunoSEQ multiplex PCR; TCRdb's copy keeps in-frame clones and lacks some. That table furnishes V, J and clone size, whereas the DNA furnished D and trimming. This sample has about 110,000 clones, with roughly nine tenths found just once. CDR3 length equals 16 residues. The V and J ends lost 7 bases and 3 bases respectively, with 19 bases between them. Looked up from germline, CDR1 is MNHNY and CDR2 is SVGAGI (reference sequence). This clone appeared a few times. The clonotype originates from a woman of 80 years or more with acute or convalescent COVID-19. Material: peripheral blood. The chain combines TRBV6-6 with TRBJ2-4, with D possibly TRBD1 on 6 matching bases. CDR3: CASTSPTGGGKNIQYF. The CDR3 DNA reads TGTGCCAGCACCTCTCCGACAGGTGGAGGCAAAAACATTCAGTACTTC.